Here is one TCR beta chain with its context. The target antigen is unknown. This specimen belongs to a study of cytomegalovirus exposure and HLA in healthy donors. Findings and limits, study-wide: Among TCR beta chains, those listed as cytomegalovirus-associated numbered roughly 150. For most TCR sequences rarity was the rule, although some public TCRs occurred in many donors. Analysis performed later found more than 15,000 TCR beta sequences associated with HLA alleles at 0.05 false discovery rate. Per published reports, the classifier diagnosed cytomegalovirus status with high specificity and sensitivity.

It was with 60 Vbeta and 13 Jbeta primers that the PCR ran. TCRdb's table, derived via immunoSEQ multiplex PCR, lists solely in-frame clones and lacks some. The table includes around 170,000 clones, around 68% detected once. CDR1 is SEHNR, CDR2 FQNEAQ, per germline (reference sequence). The CDR3 length is 15 residues. Trimming pared 7 bases from V and 3 bases from J, leaving 16 bases between. The chain recombines TRBV7-9 with TRBJ2-1, with D possibly TRBD2 on 6 matching bases. Material: PBMCs. This sequence originates from a girl aged 5-17 years in good health and CMV-seronegative. The CDR3 DNA reads TGTGCCAGCAATAAGGCGGGGCGACGCTACAATGAGCAGTTCTTC. The encoded protein is CASNKAGRRYNEQFF.